This TCR beta chain was documented in a study of cytomegalovirus exposure and HLA in healthy donors. Study-wide points: TRBV6-2, TRBV6-3 and other indistinguishable V segments were excluded. Reports indicate that TCR beta sequences accurately predicted the HLA-A and HLA-B alleles of most subjects. One variant, a missense change in DCLRE1C, was linked in a later analysis to TCR beta V- and J-gene trimming.

A note on this clone: Its antigen is still unknown.

Amplification used 60 Vbeta primers and 13 Jbeta primers. The method was immunoSEQ multiplex PCR; TCRdb's version includes in-frame clones alone and lacks a portion of them. This sample has approximately 180,000 clones, with 84% found just once. Per germline, CDR1 SGHNT and CDR2 YENEEA. The CDR3 contains 16 residues. V lost 1 base and J lost 2; bases outside the gene matches: 4. The sequence was obtained from a girl under 18 in good health and CMV-seropositive. The sample comprised PBMCs. The rearrangement links TRBV11-3 to TRBJ2-1; 8 nucleotides line up with TRBD2. Here the CDR3 reads CASSLGGTSPYNEQFF. CDR3 DNA: TGTGCCAGCAGCTTAGGCGGGACTAGTCCCTACAATGAGCAGTTCTTC.